This TCR beta chain was retrieved from a study of blood T cell repertoires in COVID-19. Across the study: Sites in the United States, Italy and Spain provided acute and convalescent COVID-19 samples. Nucleic acid was either cDNA or gDNA, and it came from T cells, B-cell-depleted T cells, or PBMCs.

This CDR3 spans 16 amino acids. J lost 0 bases, V lost 4 bases, and 9 bases had no gene match. CDR1 is SGHRS, CDR2 YFSETQ, per germline. Original analysis: Quantification of nucleated cells was approximated via reference gene primer amplification. Profiled with immunoSEQ multiplex PCR; TCRdb holds only in-frame clones, not every one. D and trimming were read from the DNA, whereas the V and J calls and clone size are those reported in that table. The data show about 500,000 clones, about nine tenths seen once. The chain has TRBV5-1 and TRBJ1-2; 7 nucleotides match TRBD1. The sequence derives from a woman under 30 who had recovered from COVID-19. Material for sequencing was PBMCs or T cells enriched from blood (not recorded which). The CDR3 sequence: CASSPWRGTANYGYTF. In DNA, the CDR3 is TGCGCCAGCAGCCCCTGGCGTGGGACAGCTAACTATGGCTACACCTTC.